The clone carrying this T cell receptor beta chain was picked up one time. These data come from a study of CD8 T cells in Susac syndrome. It was treatment-naive patients with stable or active relapsing-remitting disease who made up the multiple sclerosis controls. When the RNA was reverse transcribed, random hexamers were used with an input of roughly 0.45 to 1 ug. Multiplex PCR with immunoSEQ amplified the TCR beta CDR3 across 54 Vbeta and 13 Jbeta. TCRdb re-called the immunoSEQ multiplex PCR reads through MiXCR, storing one row per CDR3 protein. Found here are over 350,000 distinct CDR3 sequences, around 85% of them singletons; the top ten hold 0.12%. The CDR3 runs to 14 residues. In germline, CDR1 is GTSNPN, CDR2 SVGIG (reference sequence). Trimming cost V 2 bases and J 5 bases; bases outside gene matches: 8.

The clonotype originates from a human donor with multiple sclerosis. The specimen sequenced was CD8+ T cells from PBMCs. The genes are TRBV30 and TRBJ2-5; TRBD2 matches at 7 bases. The CDR3 bases are TGTGCCTGGAGTCCGGGGCGGGGAGGGGAGACCCAGTACTTC. This sequence encodes CAWSPGRGGETQYF.